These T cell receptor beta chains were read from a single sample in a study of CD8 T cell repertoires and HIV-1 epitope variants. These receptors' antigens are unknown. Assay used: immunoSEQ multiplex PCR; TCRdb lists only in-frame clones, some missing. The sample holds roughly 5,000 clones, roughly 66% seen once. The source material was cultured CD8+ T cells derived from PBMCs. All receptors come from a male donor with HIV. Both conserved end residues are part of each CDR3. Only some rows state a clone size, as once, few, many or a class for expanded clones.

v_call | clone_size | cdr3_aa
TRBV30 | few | CAWREGTGSGNTIYF
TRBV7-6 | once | CASSQGQVNQPQHF
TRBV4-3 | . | CASSQSPGQDGYTF
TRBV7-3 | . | CASSPIGRNEKLFF
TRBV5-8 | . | CASSQTGVNEQYF
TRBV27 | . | CASSLSGGASYNEQFF
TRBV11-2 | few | CASSLVHLGELFF
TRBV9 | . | CASSPRTGDEGGNTIYF
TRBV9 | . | CASSPEGGTGNEQYF
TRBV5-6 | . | CASSGGDTQYF
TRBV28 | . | CATAWDVPNEQFF
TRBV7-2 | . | CASRLTGGGITDTQYF
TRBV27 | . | CASSPDAYSNQPQHF
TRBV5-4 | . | CASSLGGLGNTIYF
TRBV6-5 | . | CASSYTGQGAGETQYF
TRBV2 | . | CASNGDLGRGNYGYTF
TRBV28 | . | CASSLETGELFF
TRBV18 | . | CASSQIPGLMQDTQYF
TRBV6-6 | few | CASSNGPGGVNTQYF
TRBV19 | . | CASSIGGGTGELFF
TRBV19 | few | CASGWGYTGELFF
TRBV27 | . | CASSSGQGDSYEQYF